A selection of T cell receptor beta chains follows, all from one sample in a study of T cells expressing NK-cell markers. TCRdb reworked the 5' RACE reads into one entry per CDR3 protein, no DNA. The sample table sets out some 190,000 distinct CDR3 sequences. The sequenced sample was blood T cells: a sorted CD56 or NKG2C T cell subset, CD4+ or CD8+ T cells, or bulk PBMC T cells (not recorded which). The receptors stem from a man aged 18-70 years in good health. The CDR3 runs from the conserved cysteine through the conserved F or W. Fields, in order: J gene, V gene, CDR3 protein.

>TRBJ2-2|TRBV6-1
CASSTGTGTGSVAGELFF
>TRBJ2-1|TRBV25-1
CASSGGQGTLSSYNEQFF
>TRBJ2-1|TRBV27
CASSTLTSGGTDNEQFF
>TRBJ2-1|TRBV7-3
CASSASPGGRWDEQFF
>TRBJ2-3|TRBV29-1
CSDRGTGASDTQYF
>TRBJ2-1|TRBV2
CASVAGSRNEQFF
>TRBJ2-3|TRBV10-3
CAISESNPRTGFNTDTQYF
>TRBJ1-1|TRBV27
CASSLSYRSTEAFF
>TRBJ2-4|TRBV7-9
CASSFVSSAYRKNIQYF
>TRBJ2-1|TRBV2
CASEGFSNEQFF
>TRBJ1-2|TRBV20-1
CSARRDINYGYTF
>TRBJ1-1|TRBV6-5
CASSYGQGTEAFF
>TRBJ2-7|TRBV27
CASSLGPGRLYEQYF
>TRBJ1-1|TRBV19
CASSIVPSRTEAFF
>TRBJ2-1|TRBV4-1
CASSQGNWGTGNEQFF
>TRBJ2-7|TRBV12-3/TRBV12-4
CASRYAGQSYEQYF
>TRBJ2-7|TRBV7-3
CASSLTVESPLAPEQYF
>TRBJ1-4|TRBV9
CASSVQATNEKLFF
>TRBJ2-5|TRBV11-2
CASSLGQERETQYF
>TRBJ1-1|TRBV5-1
CASSWGNEAFF
>TRBJ1-6|TRBV10-3
CAISDVGSPLHF
>TRBJ2-1|TRBV28
CASSSLHPSRASYNEQFF
>TRBJ2-7|TRBV10-2
CASIREGQQYF
>TRBJ2-5|TRBV6-5
CASSSRGQLQETQYF
>TRBJ2-1|TRBV7-8
CASSWGQGNEQFF
>TRBJ1-5|TRBV4-2
CASSQVAPGTGHNQPQHF
>TRBJ2-1|TRBV12-3/TRBV12-4
CASSFGIYSYNEQFF
>TRBJ2-7|TRBV23-1
CASSQSPRNRRFYEQYF
>TRBJ2-2|TRBV12-3/TRBV12-4
CASTLRAFANTGELFF
>TRBJ1-1|TRBV5-4
CASRIADTEAFF
>TRBJ2-6|TRBV4-1
CASSQTGGANVLTF
>TRBJ2-5|TRBV27
CASSFLAGEGETQYF
>TRBJ1-6|TRBV6-1
CASSRDGHNSPLHF
>TRBJ2-1|TRBV3-1
CASSRPGTPDRGLYNEQFF
>TRBJ2-3|TRBV28
CASRPKLDINTDTQYF
>TRBJ2-7|TRBV6-4
CASLRTGAAYEQYF
>TRBJ1-2|TRBV7-9
CASSTRDYGYTF
>TRBJ2-6|TRBV6-5
CASSYRTARSGANVLTF
>TRBJ1-5|TRBV6-4
CASRARDRLRYQPQHF
>TRBJ2-3|TRBV12-3/TRBV12-4
CASSLARLAGGPRPLAQYF
>TRBJ2-5|TRBV27
CASSPTGGAGETQYF